The T cell receptor (beta chain) under discussion was sequenced for a study of CD8 T cells in ankylosing spondylitis. A note on this clonotype: Its antigen is not identified.

TCRdb re-called the 5' RACE reads with MiXCR, one entry per CDR3 protein. Of 750,000 to 850,000 distinct CDR3 sequences detected, approximately 12% appear once; the ten largest clones hold 0.51%. The study, taken as a whole, reports: Clones linked to disease, bearing a CD8+ phenotype, were relatively rare in peripheral blood. Characteristic, it appeared, of ankylosing spondylitis blood was a TCR beta motif of several highly homologous variants.

Trimming took 5 bases from V and 0 from J, leaving 10 bases between them. CDR3 length equals 14 residues. The V gene's germline CDR1 is DFQATT and CDR2 SNEGSKA (reference sequence). Material for sequencing was blood, either unsorted or a sorted T cell fraction (not recorded which). The chain carries TRBV20-1 and TRBJ1-4; the D gene is possibly TRBD1 (5 bases). The clonotype originates from a male donor with ankylosing spondylitis. As DNA, the CDR3 is TGCAGTGCTGGCCGAGGGGCAACTAATGAAAAACTGTTTTTT. This gives the protein CSAGRGATNEKLFF.